This T cell receptor beta chain appears in the sequencing data of a study of T-cell reconstitution after alpha-beta-depleted transplantation in children. Germline values: CDR1 DFQATT, CDR2 SNEGSKA (reference sequence). The CDR3 is 13 residues long. This clonotype was seen more than once but under ten times. During its preparation, the TCRbeta library received unique molecular identifiers. A single record per CDR3 protein comes from TCRdb applying MiXCR to the PCR reads. This sample has about 490,000 distinct CDR3 sequences, with about 10% found just once. The chain couples TRBV20-1 to TRBJ2-7, with 8 bases matching TRBD2. The sequence was collected from a child younger than 10 with inherited bone marrow failure, due to receive a stem cell transplant. The sample in question was PBMCs, obtained before TCRalphabeta/CD19-depleted stem cell transplant. The CDR3 DNA reads as TGCAGGCCGGGAGGGAGGGCCCTCTACGAGCAGTACTTC. Translating gives CRPGGRALYEQYF.